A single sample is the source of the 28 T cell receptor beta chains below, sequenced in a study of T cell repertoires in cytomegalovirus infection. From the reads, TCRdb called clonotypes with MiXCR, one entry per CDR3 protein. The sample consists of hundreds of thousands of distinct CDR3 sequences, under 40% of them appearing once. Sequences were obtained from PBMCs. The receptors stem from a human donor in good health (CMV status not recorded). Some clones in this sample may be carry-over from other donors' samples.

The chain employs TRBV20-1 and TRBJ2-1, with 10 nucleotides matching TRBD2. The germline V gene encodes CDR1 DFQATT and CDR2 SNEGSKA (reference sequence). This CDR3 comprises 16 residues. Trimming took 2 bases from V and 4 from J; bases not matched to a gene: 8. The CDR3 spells CSARPLTSGTYNEQFF. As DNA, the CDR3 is TGCAGTGCTAGACCCCTAACTAGCGGGACATACAATGAGCAGTTCTTC.

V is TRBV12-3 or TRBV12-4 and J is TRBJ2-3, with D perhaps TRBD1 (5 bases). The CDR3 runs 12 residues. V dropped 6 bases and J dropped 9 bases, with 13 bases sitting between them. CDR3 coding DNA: TGTGCCAGCAGACTCAGGGCAGGGACGCAGTATTTT. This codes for CASRLRAGTQYF.

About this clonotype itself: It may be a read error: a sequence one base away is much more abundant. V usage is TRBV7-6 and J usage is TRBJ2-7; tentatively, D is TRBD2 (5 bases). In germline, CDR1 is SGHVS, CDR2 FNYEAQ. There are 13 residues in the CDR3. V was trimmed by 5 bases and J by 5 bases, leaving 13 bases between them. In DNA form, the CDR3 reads TGTGCCAGCAGCCCGAGCGGTTTGGACGAGCAGTACTTC. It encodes CASSPSGLDEQYF.

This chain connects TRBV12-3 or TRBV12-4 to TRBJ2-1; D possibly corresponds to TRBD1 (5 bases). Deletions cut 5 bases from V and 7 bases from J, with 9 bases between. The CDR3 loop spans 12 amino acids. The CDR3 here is CASSTRQNEQFF. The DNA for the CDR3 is TGTGCCAGCAGTACAAGACAGAATGAGCAGTTCTTC.

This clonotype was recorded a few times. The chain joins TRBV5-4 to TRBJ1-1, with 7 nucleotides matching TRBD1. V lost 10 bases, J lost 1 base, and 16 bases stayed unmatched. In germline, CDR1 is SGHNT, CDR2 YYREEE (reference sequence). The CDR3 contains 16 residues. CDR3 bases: TGTGCCTCTCGTTTGACGGCAGGGGGAAAGAACACTGAAGCTTTCTTT. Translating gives CASRLTAGGKNTEAFF.

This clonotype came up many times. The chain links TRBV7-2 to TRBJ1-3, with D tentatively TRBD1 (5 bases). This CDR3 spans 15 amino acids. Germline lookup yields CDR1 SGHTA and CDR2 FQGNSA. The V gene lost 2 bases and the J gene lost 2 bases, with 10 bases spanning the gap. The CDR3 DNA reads TGTGCCAGCAGCTTATGGGCAGGGACTGGAAACACCATATATTTT. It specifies CASSLWAGTGNTIYF.

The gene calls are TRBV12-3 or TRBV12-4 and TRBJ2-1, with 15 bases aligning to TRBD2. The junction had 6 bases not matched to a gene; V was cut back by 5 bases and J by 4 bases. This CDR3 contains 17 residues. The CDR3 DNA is TGTGCCAGCAGTGGGGGACTAGCGGGGGGACGGTACAATGAGCAGTTCTTC. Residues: CASSGGLAGGRYNEQFF.

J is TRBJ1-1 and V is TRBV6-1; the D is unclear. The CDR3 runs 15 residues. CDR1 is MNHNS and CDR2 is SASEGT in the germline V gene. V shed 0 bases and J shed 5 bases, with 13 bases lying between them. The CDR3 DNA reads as TGTGCCAGCAGTGAAGCAACAGCTCGAGCGACTGAAGCTTTCTTT. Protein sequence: CASSEATARATEAFF.

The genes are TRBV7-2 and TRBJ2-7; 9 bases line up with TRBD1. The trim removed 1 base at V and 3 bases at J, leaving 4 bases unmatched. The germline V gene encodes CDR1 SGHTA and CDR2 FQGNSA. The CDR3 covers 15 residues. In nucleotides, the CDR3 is TGTGCCAGCAGCTTAGTGGGGACAGGGATCTACGAGCAGTACTTC. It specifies CASSLVGTGIYEQYF.

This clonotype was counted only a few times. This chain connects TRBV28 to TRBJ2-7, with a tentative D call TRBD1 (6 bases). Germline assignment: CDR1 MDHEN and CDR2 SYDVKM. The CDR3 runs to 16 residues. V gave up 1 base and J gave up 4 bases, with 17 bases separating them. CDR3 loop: CASSLSGATISYEQYF. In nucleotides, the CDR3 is TGTGCCAGCAGTTTATCAGGGGCTACCATTAGTTACGAGCAGTACTTC.

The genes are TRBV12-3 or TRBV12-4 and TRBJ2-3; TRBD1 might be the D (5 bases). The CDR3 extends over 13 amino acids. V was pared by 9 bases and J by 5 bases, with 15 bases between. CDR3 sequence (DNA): TGTGCCAGTTCTGTGGGGCGAGGAGATACGCAGTATTTT. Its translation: CASSVGRGDTQYF.

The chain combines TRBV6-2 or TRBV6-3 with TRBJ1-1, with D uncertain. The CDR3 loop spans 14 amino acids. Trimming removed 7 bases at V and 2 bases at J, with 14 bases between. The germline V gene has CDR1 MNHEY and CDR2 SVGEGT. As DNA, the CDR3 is TGTGCCAGCACCCTCCTACATATCAACACTGAAGCTTTCTTT. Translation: CASTLLHINTEAFF.

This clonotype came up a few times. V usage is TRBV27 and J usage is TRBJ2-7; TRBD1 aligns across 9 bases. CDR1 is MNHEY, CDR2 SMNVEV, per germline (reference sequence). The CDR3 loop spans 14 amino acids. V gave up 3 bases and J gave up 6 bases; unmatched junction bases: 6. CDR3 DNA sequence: TGTGCCAGCAGTTTCGGCGACAGGGGGTTCGAGCAGTACTTC. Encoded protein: CASSFGDRGFEQYF.

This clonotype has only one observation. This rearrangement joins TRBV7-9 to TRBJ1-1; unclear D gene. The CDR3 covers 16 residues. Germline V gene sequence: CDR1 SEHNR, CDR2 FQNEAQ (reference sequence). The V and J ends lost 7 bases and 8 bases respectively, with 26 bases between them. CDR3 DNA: TGTGCCAGCAACCTGTACCTTGGGGAGGGTAAGGGAGAAGCTTTCTTT. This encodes CASNLYLGEGKGEAFF.

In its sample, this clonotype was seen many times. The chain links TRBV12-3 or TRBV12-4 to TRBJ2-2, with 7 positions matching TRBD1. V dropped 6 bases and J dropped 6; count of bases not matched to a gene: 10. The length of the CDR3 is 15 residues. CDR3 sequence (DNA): TGTGCCAGCAGAAATTACAGGGGAGTCGCCGGGGAGCTGTTTTTT. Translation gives CASRNYRGVAGELFF.

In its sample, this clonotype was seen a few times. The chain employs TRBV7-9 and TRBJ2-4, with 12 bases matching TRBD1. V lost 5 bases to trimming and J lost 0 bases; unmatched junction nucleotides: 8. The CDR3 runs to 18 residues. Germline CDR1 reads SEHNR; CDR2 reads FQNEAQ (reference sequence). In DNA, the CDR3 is TGTGCCAGCAGCCCCGGGACAGGGGGCCTCCCAGCCAAAAACATTCAGTACTTC. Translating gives CASSPGTGGLPAKNIQYF.

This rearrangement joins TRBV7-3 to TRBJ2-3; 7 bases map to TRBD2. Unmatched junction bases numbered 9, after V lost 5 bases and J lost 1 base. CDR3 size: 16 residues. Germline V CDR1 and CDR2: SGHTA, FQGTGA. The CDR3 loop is CASSRAPSGGTDTQYF. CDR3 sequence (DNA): TGTGCCAGCAGCCGAGCCCCCAGCGGGGGCACAGATACGCAGTATTTT.

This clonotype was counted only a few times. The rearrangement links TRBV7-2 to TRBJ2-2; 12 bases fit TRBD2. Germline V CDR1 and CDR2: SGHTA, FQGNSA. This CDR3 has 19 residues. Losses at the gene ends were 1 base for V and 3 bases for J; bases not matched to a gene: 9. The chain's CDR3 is CASSLGLAGGPQDTGELFF. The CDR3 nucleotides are TGTGCCAGCAGCTTAGGTCTAGCGGGGGGGCCGCAAGACACCGGGGAGCTGTTTTTT.

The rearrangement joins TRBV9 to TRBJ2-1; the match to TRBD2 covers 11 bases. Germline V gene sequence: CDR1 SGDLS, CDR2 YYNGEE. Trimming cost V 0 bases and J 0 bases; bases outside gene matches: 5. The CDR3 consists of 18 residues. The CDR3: CASSVGLAGSSSYNEQFF. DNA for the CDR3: TGTGCCAGCAGCGTAGGACTAGCGGGGTCCAGCTCCTACAATGAGCAGTTCTTC.

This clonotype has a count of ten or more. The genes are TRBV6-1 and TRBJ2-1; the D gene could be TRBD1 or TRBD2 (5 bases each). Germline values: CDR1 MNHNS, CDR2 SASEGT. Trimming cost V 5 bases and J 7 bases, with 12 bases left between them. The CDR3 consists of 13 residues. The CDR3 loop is CASSPTWGNEQFF. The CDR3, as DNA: TGTGCCAGCAGTCCCACGTGGGGGAATGAGCAGTTCTTC.

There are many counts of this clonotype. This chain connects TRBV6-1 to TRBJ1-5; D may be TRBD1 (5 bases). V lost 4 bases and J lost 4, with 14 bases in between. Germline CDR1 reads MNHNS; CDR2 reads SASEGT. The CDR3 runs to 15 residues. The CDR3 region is CASSVAGNYNQPQHF. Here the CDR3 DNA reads TGTGCCAGCAGTGTAGCAGGGAACTATAATCAGCCCCAGCATTTT.

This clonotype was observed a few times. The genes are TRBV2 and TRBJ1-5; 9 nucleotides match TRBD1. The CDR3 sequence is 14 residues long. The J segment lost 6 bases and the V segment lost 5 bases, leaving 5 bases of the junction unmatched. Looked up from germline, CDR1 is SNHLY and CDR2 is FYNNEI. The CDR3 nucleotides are TGTGCCAGCAGTCAAACAGGGGGCGGTCAGCCCCAGCATTTT. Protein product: CASSQTGGGQPQHF.

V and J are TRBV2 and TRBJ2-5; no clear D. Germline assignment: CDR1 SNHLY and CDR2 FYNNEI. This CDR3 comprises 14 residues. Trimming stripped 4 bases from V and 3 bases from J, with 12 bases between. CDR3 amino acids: CASSVSADEETQYF. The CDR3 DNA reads TGTGCCAGCAGTGTCTCGGCCGATGAAGAGACCCAGTACTTC.

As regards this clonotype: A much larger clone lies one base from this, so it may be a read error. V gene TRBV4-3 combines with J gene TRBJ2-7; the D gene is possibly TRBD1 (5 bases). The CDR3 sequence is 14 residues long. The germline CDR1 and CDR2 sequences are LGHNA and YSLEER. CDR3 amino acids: CASNQVQGSYEQYF. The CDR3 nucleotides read TGCGCCAGCAACCAAGTCCAGGGAAGCTACGAGCAGTACTTC.

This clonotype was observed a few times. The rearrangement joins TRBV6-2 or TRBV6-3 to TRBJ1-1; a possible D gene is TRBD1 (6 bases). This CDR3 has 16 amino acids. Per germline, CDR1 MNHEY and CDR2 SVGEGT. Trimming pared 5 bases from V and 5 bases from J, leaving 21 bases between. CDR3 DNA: TGTGCCAGCAGTACCCCCGCCGGGGGGCGAAGGACTGAAGCTTTCTTT. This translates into CASSTPAGGRRTEAFF.

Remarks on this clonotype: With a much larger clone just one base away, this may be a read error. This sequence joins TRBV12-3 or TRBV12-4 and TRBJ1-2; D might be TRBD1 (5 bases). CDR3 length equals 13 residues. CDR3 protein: CASTLGHPYVYTF. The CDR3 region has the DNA TGTGCCAGCACTCTAGGACACCCCTATGTCTACACCTTC.

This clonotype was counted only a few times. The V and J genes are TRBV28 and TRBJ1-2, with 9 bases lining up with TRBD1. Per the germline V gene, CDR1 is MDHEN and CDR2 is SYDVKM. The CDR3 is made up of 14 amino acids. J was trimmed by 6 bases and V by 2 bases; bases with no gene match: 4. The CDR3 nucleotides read TGTGCCAGCAGTTTAACGACAGGGGGTGATGGCTACACCTTC. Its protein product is CASSLTTGGDGYTF.

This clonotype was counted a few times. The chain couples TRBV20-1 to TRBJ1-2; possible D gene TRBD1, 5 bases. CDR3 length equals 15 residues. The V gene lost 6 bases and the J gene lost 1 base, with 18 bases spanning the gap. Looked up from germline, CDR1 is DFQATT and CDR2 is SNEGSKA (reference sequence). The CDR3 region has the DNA TGCAGTGCCCAGAACGGGGACTTAGTTAACTATGGCTACACCTTC. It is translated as CSAQNGDLVNYGYTF.